This T cell receptor (beta chain) is from a study of blood T cells in healthy people across ages. Study-wide findings and caveats: Long-lived donors carried more naive CD4+ cells and greater diversity than aged donors. TCR beta diversity, measured per million T cells, fell in a roughly linear way with age.

Per germline, CDR1 GTSNPN and CDR2 SVGIG (reference sequence). J lost 1 base, V lost 1 base, and 4 bases had no gene match. The CDR3 runs 15 residues. A sample-barcoded 5' primer and a J-beta primer mix were used in a second PCR of roughly 7 to 11 cycles. Via MiXCR, TCRdb re-called the 5' RACE reads, giving one row per CDR3 protein. The data hold about 590,000 distinct CDR3 sequences, with about 30% observed a single time. Notes on this clonotype: What it recognizes is unknown.

The TCR was taken from an elderly woman in good health. This chain connects TRBV30 to TRBJ1-2; TRBD1 aligns across 9 bases. The sample was blood. The CDR3 nucleotides read TGTGCCTGGAGTGCGGGACAGGGCGGTAACTATGGCTACACCTTC. Amino acid sequence: CAWSAGQGGNYGYTF.